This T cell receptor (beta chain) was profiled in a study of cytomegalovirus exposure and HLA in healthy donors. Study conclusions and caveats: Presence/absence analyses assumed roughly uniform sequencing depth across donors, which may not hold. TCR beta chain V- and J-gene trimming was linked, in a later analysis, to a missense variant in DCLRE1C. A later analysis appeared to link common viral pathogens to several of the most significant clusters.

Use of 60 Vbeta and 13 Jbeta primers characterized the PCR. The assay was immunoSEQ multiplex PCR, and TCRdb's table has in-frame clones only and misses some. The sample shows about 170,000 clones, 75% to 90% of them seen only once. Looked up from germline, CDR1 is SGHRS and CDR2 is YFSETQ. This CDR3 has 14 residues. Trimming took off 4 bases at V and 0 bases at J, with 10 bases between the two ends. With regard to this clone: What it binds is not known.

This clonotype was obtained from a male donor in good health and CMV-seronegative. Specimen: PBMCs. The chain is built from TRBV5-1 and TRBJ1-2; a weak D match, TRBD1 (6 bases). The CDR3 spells CASSEGTSNYGYTF. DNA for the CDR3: TGCGCCAGCAGCGAAGGGACATCTAACTATGGCTACACCTTC. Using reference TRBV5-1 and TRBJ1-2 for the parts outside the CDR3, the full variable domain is KAGVTQTPRYLIKTRGQQVTLSCSPISGHRSVSWYQQTPGQGLQFLFEYFSETQRNKGNFPGRFSGRQFSNSRSEMNVSTLELGDSALYLCASSEGTSNYGYTFGSGTRLTVV.